Below, 7 T cell receptor beta chains from the same sample are listed, as sequenced in a study of memory CD4+ T cells and cytomegalovirus serostatus. The sort gate was single viable CD3+CD4+CD8-CD45RO+ cells for memory CD4+ T cells. Sequenced by immunoSEQ multiplex PCR; TCRdb stores in-frame clones only, minus some. The table lists tens of thousands of clones, around four fifths of them singletons. Input material: memory CD4+ T cells from blood. The receptors shown here come from an adult in good health and CMV-seropositive.

The rearrangement uses TRBV19 and TRBJ1-2; weak D call: TRBD1 (5 bases). Germline V CDR1 and CDR2: LNHDA, SQIVND (reference sequence). The CDR3 totals 13 residues. Trimming shortened V by 7 bases and J by 7 bases, and 16 bases separated the two germline ends. The DNA of the CDR3 is TGTGCCAGTAATATTTTGGGGACGGCTGGCTACACCTTC. This gives the protein CASNILGTAGYTF.

This sequence joins TRBV16 and TRBJ1-1; tentatively, D is TRBD1 (5 bases). The CDR3 is made up of 12 amino acids. V shed 4 bases and J shed 11 bases, with 14 bases lying between them. Germline CDR1 is KGHSY and CDR2 is FQNENV. The CDR3 nucleotides are TGTGCCAGCAGCCCTGGGGCGGCGGACGCTTTCTTT. Amino acid sequence: CASSPGAADAFF.

The chain links TRBV5-1 to TRBJ1-1; TRBD1 agrees at 9 bases. V lost 4 bases and J lost 4; bases outside the gene matches: 5. The CDR3 runs 14 residues. Germline V lookup: CDR1 SGHRS, CDR2 YFSETQ. CDR3 sequence: CASSRVDRGTEAFF. CDR3 bases: TGCGCCAGCAGCAGAGTGGACAGGGGCACTGAAGCTTTCTTT. Using reference TRBV5-1 and TRBJ1-1 for the parts outside the CDR3, the full variable domain is KAGVTQTPRYLIKTRGQQVTLSCSPISGHRSVSWYQQTPGQGLQFLFEYFSETQRNKGNFPGRFSGRQFSNSRSEMNVSTLELGDSALYLCASSRVDRGTEAFFGQGTRLTVV.

The chain combines TRBV4-1 with TRBJ2-7, with D unclear. There are 16 residues in the CDR3. The germline gives CDR1 MGHRA, CDR2 YSYEKL. V lost 1 base, J lost 2 bases, and 15 bases lay in between. The CDR3 nucleotides are TGCGCCAGCAGCCAAGGGCTAGTAGTCGCTACCTACGAGCAGTACTTC. Translating gives CASSQGLVVATYEQYF.

The chain uses TRBV7-2 and TRBJ1-1; D remains ambiguous. V was clipped by 6 bases and J by 0 bases, with 5 bases between them. The CDR3 sequence is 12 residues long. Germline assignment: CDR1 SGHTA and CDR2 FQGNSA. The CDR3 sequence: CASRLMNTEAFF. The CDR3 nucleotides are TGTGCCAGCAGGCTAATGAACACTGAAGCTTTCTTT.

This chain links TRBV21-1 with TRBJ1-4; the D call in the table, TRBD1, was not verified against the DNA. TRBV21-1 is tagged as a pseudogene. This CDR3 has 15 amino acids. The CDR3 region is CASSNAQTTNEKLFF. DNA of the CDR3: TGTGCCAGCAGCAATGCACAAACAACTAATGAAAAACTGTTTTTT.

V usage is TRBV5-1 and J usage is TRBJ2-1, with D possibly being TRBD2 (5 bases). CDR1 is SGHRS, CDR2 YFSETQ, per germline. Trimming left V 4 bases short and J 10 bases short, with 18 bases between. There are 14 residues in the CDR3. CDR3 residues: CASSPMPASGEQFF. The CDR3 DNA sequence: TGCGCCAGCAGCCCGATGCCAGCTTCGGGGGAGCAGTTCTTC.